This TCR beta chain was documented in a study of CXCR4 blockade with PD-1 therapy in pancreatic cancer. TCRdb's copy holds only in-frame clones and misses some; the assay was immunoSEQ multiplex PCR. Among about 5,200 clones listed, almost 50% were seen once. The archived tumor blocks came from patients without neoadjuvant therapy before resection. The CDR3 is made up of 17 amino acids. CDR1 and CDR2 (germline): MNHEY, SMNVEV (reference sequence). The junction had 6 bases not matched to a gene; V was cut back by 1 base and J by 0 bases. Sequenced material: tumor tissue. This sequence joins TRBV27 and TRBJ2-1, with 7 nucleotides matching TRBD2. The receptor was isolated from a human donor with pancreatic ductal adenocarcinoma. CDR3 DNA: TGTGCCAGCAGTTTATTACGGCTAGCGGCCTCCTACAATGAGCAGTTCTTC. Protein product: CASSLLRLAASYNEQFF.